Only a few counts were recorded for the clone carrying this TCR beta chain. No antigen is known for it. Time point indicated: patch test 1, 2 weeks after DPC sensitization. Described treatment: therapeutic diphenylcyclopropenone sensitization with weekly scalp DPC. The CDR3 is 13 amino acids. CDR1 KGHSH and CDR2 LQKENI come from the germline V gene. Trimming removed 3 bases at V and 6 bases at J, with 10 bases between. The sample is drawn from a study of human T cells and chemical hapten exposure. Study-wide points: Expanded TCRs created a significantly greater count of big CDR3 similarity clusters than controls did. Every donor had alopecia, and their immune response may therefore differ from healthy people's.

What the library attached to individual cDNA molecules were unique molecular identifiers. A single record per CDR3 protein comes from TCRdb applying MiXCR to the RACE reads. The sample gives 340,000 or so distinct CDR3 sequences, about 7% of which show up once; approximately 8% is in the top ten. The TCR originated in a woman aged 18-30 years with alopecia areata. Some clones in this sample may be carry-over from other donors' samples. The material sequenced was whole blood, taken in connection with sensitization to the hapten diphenylcyclopropenone (DPC). The chain employs TRBV18 and TRBJ2-3, with D unclear. The chain's CDR3 is CASSPQSQDTQYF. CDR3 nucleotide sequence: TGTGCCAGCTCACCCCAAAGCCAGGATACGCAGTATTTT.